This TCR beta chain was recovered during a study of CD8 T cells in ankylosing spondylitis. Study observations and caveats: Enrichment of disease-linked clones was reportedly significant in matched ankylosing spondylitis synovial fluid. A TCR beta motif of about 8 highly homologous variants seemed to mark ankylosing spondylitis blood.

TCRdb used MiXCR to reprocess the 5' RACE reads, holding one entry per CDR3 protein. Of 700,000 to 850,000 distinct CDR3 sequences listed, approximately 12% are singletons. This clonotype has a count of ten or more. Its specificity is not known. CDR1 SEHNR and CDR2 FQNEAQ come from the germline V gene (reference sequence). The CDR3 length is 13 residues. V lost 2 bases, J lost 2 bases, and 6 bases lay in between. Material: blood, either unsorted or a sorted T cell fraction (not recorded which). The TCR sequence derives from a male donor with ankylosing spondylitis. This chain joins TRBV7-9 and TRBJ1-1, with D uncertain. The CDR3 DNA reads TGTGCCAGCAGCTTAATGGGAAACACTGAAGCTTTCTTT. It specifies CASSLMGNTEAFF.